This T cell receptor beta chain stems from a study of PD-L1 blockade in urothelial cancer. Study-level information: In the patient group, twenty-five of 29 were males with bladder-origin urothelial cancer. The authors examined blood 3 weeks (second dose) and 6 weeks after treatment start. General study points: Durable-benefit cases showed more tumor-associated blood clone expansion at 3 weeks.

Looked up from germline, CDR1 is SGDLS and CDR2 is YYNGEE. V lost 2 bases to trimming and J lost 0 bases; unmatched junction nucleotides: 3. The CDR3 runs 15 residues. Sample time point: pretreatment peripheral blood. Using immunoSEQ multiplex PCR, the repertoire was profiled, and TCRdb retains in-frame clones only, with some absent. The sample records over 100,000 clones, roughly 83% being singletons. Regarding this clone: The antigen is not known.

The sample here was PBMCs, taken around atezolizumab (anti-PD-L1) treatment. V gene TRBV9 combines with J gene TRBJ1-1; 8 nucleotides align to TRBD1. This TCR was recovered from a man in his fifties with urothelial cancer. This CDR3 is CASSVLTGVNTEAFF. CDR3 DNA: TGTGCCAGCAGCGTGCTGACAGGGGTGAACACTGAAGCTTTCTTT.